Described below is a single TCR beta chain sequence and its context. This sample is part of a study of blood T cell repertoires in COVID-19. Study-wide background: PBMCs, B-cell-depleted T cells, or T cells were the source of the cDNA or gDNA that made up the material.

Germline assignment: CDR1 MNHEY and CDR2 SVGAGI. The CDR3 loop spans 15 amino acids. Trimming took 6 bases from V and 2 from J; bases not matched to a gene: 5. In the original workflow: Amplification with reference gene primers provided the estimates of nucleated cell counts. Here immunoSEQ multiplex PCR was the method, and the copy in TCRdb shows in-frame clones only, minus some. The V and J calls and clone size were taken over from that table, and D and trimming were inferred from the DNA. The sample contains 160,000 or so clones, more than 75% of which appear only once. Input material: peripheral blood. J is TRBJ2-2 and V is TRBV6-5; 8 positions agree with TRBD2. The clonotype originates from a man aged 40-49 years with acute or convalescent COVID-19. The CDR3 DNA reads as TGTGCCAGCAGCGGGGGGGCCAAAAACACCGGGGAGCTGTTTTTT. This translates into CASSGGAKNTGELFF.